This TCR beta chain stems from a study of T cell responses to AZD1222 COVID-19 vaccine. Study-wide points: Close to half of all spike-specific TCRs reportedly target regions of the variants that are unmutated.

Some clones are missing from TCRdb's copy, which holds only in-frame ones; the method was immunoSEQ multiplex PCR. Of some 130,000 clones listed, 75% to 95% were seen once; the top ten hold 6.9%. Of note for this clone: The target antigen is unknown.

CDR3 size: 18 residues. J lost 3 bases, V lost 2 bases, and 16 bases had no gene match. Germline V gene sequence: CDR1 MNHNS, CDR2 SASEGT. The V call is TRBV6-1, the J call TRBJ2-7, with 7 bases matching TRBD1. The source of this sequence is an adult in good health. Sequenced material: peripheral blood, taken on day 0 of AZD1222 vaccination. Written as DNA, the CDR3 is TGTGCCAGCAGTGAACTCTTTAGTCGGGACAGTGAATTCTACGAGCAGTACTTC. This codes for CASSELFSRDSEFYEQYF.